Each of the 12 T cell receptor beta chains below was sequenced from the same sample in a study of Ad26.COV2.S vaccination and SARS-CoV-2 variants. The treatment denotes: 15 to 20 received Ad26.COV2.S at low or high dose, single or two shots; about 5 received placebo; per-sample allocation not given. Day 63 after the first vaccine or placebo injection was the time point for sampling. Assay: immunoSEQ multiplex PCR; the TCRdb copy retains only in-frame clones and omits some. Of about 500,000 clones listed, around 89% are singletons. This sample comprised peripheral blood, obtained in a trial of Ad26.COV2.S vaccine versus placebo. The receptors here all came from a person aged 18-65 years who received the Ad26.COV2.S COVID-19 vaccine or a placebo.

The chain has TRBV12-3 or TRBV12-4 and TRBJ1-2; 7 bases are shared with TRBD1. V dropped 4 bases and J dropped 4; count of bases not matched to a gene: 3. There are 13 residues in the CDR3. CDR3 in DNA: TGTGCCAGCAGTTCCCGACAGGGCTATGGCTACACCTTC. It is translated as CASSSRQGYGYTF.

The chain uses TRBV4-3 and TRBJ2-7; D unresolved. The CDR3 loop spans 15 amino acids. V lost 0 bases to trimming and J lost 4 bases, with 13 bases between them. Germline V gene lookup returns CDR1 LGHNA and CDR2 YSLEER. Written as DNA, the CDR3 is TGCGCCAGCAGCCAAGACACACCCAGGCTTTACGAGCAGTACTTC. It translates to CASSQDTPRLYEQYF.

The chain links TRBV7-8 to TRBJ1-1; D might be TRBD1 (5 bases). Germline CDR1 is SGHVS and CDR2 is FQNEAQ. The V end was cut by 2 bases, the J end by 5 bases, with 9 bases between. The CDR3 runs to 13 residues. CDR3 residues: CASSLNRGTEAFF. For the CDR3, the DNA is TGTGCCAGCAGCTTAAATCGGGGGACTGAAGCTTTCTTT.

The V and J genes are TRBV6-5 and TRBJ2-7; 10 positions match TRBD2. The CDR3 sequence is 15 residues long. Germline trimming cut 6 bases from V and 3 bases from J; bases unmatched to any gene: 8. Germline assignment: CDR1 MNHEY and CDR2 SVGAGI. The CDR3 DNA reads as TGTGCCAGCAGCCCACTAGCGGGGCGTCTCTACGAGCAGTACTTC. This sequence encodes CASSPLAGRLYEQYF.

V is TRBV18 and J is TRBJ1-2; maybe TRBD1 (5 bases). V lost 3 bases and J 5 bases, leaving 13 bases between the germline ends. The CDR3 runs to 14 residues. Germline CDR1 KGHSH, CDR2 LQKENI. CDR3 sequence reads: CASSPRDAVYGYTF. In nucleotides, the CDR3 is TGTGCCAGCTCACCCCGGGACGCTGTTTATGGCTACACCTTC.

This clone has only one observation. The chain links TRBV4-1 to TRBJ2-2; D unclear. This CDR3 spans 15 amino acids. Germline values: CDR1 MGHRA, CDR2 YSYEKL. V was shortened by 4 bases and J by 4 bases, with 13 bases between the two germline ends. CDR3 amino acids: CASSRGSWGTGELFF. CDR3 in DNA: TGCGCCAGCAGCCGGGGATCCTGGGGCACCGGGGAGCTGTTTTTT.

This clone occurred a few times. The chain uses TRBV7-9 and TRBJ1-1; no definite D call. V lost 6 bases to trimming and J lost 5 bases, with 10 bases between them. Germline CDR1 SEHNR, CDR2 FQNEAQ (reference sequence). The CDR3 has 12 residues. CDR3 nucleotides: TGTGCCAGCAGGGGAGATAGGACTGAAGCTTTCTTT. Translating gives CASRGDRTEAFF.

The chain carries TRBV7-9 and TRBJ2-2; D not certain. Deletions cut 7 bases from V and 5 bases from J, with 14 bases between. The CDR3 length is 14 residues. Germline-derived CDR1 and CDR2 are SEHNR and FQNEAQ (reference sequence). The DNA for the CDR3 is TGTGCCAGCAACCCCAGGCGTTATACCGGGGAGCTGTTTTTT. Translation gives CASNPRRYTGELFF.

This clone appeared once. The rearrangement uses TRBV27 and TRBJ1-3; D gene ambiguous. The CDR3 has 15 residues. Deletions cut 4 bases from V and 0 bases from J, with 10 bases between. Germline V CDR1 and CDR2: MNHEY, SMNVEV (reference sequence). CDR3 in amino acids: CASSSDGSSGNTIYF. The CDR3 DNA sequence: TGTGCCAGCAGTTCAGACGGATCCTCTGGAAACACCATATATTTT.

This chain uses TRBV5-5 with TRBJ1-1; D is uncertain. V was cut by 1 base and J by 3 bases, with 13 bases left in between. The CDR3 length is 15 residues. Germline V gives CDR1 SGHKS, CDR2 YYEKEE (reference sequence). The DNA for the CDR3 is TGTGCCAGCAGCTTGCCACCCCCAAGGGACACTGAAGCTTTCTTT. This codes for CASSLPPPRDTEAFF.

Concerning this clone: This CDR3 is also generated by other DNA sequences in the sample. The rearrangement links TRBV14 to TRBJ1-2; D is uncertain. Trimming took off 1 base at V and 4 bases at J, with 4 bases between the two ends. The CDR3 spans 12 residues. CDR1 and CDR2 (germline): SGHDN, FVKESK. In DNA, the CDR3 is TGTGCCAGCAGCCAAGGGGGCTATGGCTACACCTTC. Translation: CASSQGGYGYTF.

The J gene is TRBJ1-4, the V gene TRBV28, with D uncertain. This CDR3 is built from 14 residues. Trimming cost V 5 bases and J 8 bases, with 15 bases left between them. From germline, CDR1 is MDHEN and CDR2 SYDVKM. CDR3 loop: CASSRTRAGEKLFF. CDR3 DNA sequence: TGTGCCAGCAGTCGAACACGGGCGGGGGAAAAACTGTTTTTT.